This note documents a single TCR beta chain sequence. Its matching antigen is unknown. J gave up 0 bases and V 1 base, and 6 bases lay outside the gene matches. The germline V gene encodes CDR1 KGHSH and CDR2 LQKENI. The CDR3 is 17 residues long. The protocol was immunoSEQ multiplex PCR, while the TCRdb copy is restricted to in-frame clones and leaves out a portion. The profile shows 2,500,000 or so clones, 93% of them singletons. This entry comes from a study of shared clonotypes between healthy human individuals. Study-level findings and limits: The donor pool, a small one, limited the genetic and exposure-history diversity represented.

The receptor comes from a man between 18 and 29 years old in good health. Some clones in this sample may be carry-over from other donors' samples. V is TRBV18 and J is TRBJ1-3; TRBD1 agrees at 7 bases. The sequenced material came from naive CD4+ T cells from PBMCs. Subset meaning: CD45RA+ positively selected. In DNA form, the CDR3 reads TGTGCCAGCTCACCACTTGAGGGGGCCCACTCTGGAAACACCATATATTTT. It specifies CASSPLEGAHSGNTIYF.